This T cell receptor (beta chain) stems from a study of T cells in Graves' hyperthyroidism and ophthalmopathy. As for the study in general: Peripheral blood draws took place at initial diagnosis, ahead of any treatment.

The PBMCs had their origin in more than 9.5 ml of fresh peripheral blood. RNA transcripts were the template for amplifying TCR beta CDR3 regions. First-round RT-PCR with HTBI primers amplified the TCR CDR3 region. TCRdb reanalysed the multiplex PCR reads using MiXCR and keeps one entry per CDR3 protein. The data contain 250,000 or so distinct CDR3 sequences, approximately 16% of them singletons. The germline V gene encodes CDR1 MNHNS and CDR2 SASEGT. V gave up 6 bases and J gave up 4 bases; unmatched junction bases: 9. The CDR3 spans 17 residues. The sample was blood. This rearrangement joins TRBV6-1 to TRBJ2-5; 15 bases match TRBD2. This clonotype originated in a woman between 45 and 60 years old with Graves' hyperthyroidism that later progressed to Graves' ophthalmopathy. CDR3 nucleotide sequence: TGTGCCAGCAGCCGGACTAGCGGGGGGGGTACGGCAGAGACCCAGTACTTC. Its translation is CASSRTSGGGTAETQYF.